This T cell receptor beta chain is drawn from a study of blood T cell repertoires in COVID-19. Per the authors' pipeline: Nucleated cell counts were estimated from reference gene primer amplification. This table comes from immunoSEQ multiplex PCR, and its TCRdb copy is limited to in-frame clones, with some not included. V and J calls plus clone size are reproduced from that table; the DNA served to infer D and trimming. The sample consists of about 140,000 clones, over 70% of them appearing once. Germline CDR1 WNHNN, CDR2 SYGVQD (reference sequence). This CDR3 comprises 16 residues. This clone was recorded once. One end of the junction varies from germline; a read error may be responsible.

The source material was peripheral blood. This sequence originates from a woman aged 45-59 years with acute or convalescent COVID-19. The rearrangement links TRBV10-1 to TRBJ2-7, with 10 positions matching TRBD2. The CDR3 bases are TGCGCCAGCAGTGTGGGGGCTAGCGGGAGATCCTCCGAGCAGTACTTC. It codes for CASSVGASGRSSEQYF.